The 14 T cell receptor beta chains reported below all come from one sample, sequenced in a study of beta chain features in type 1 diabetes. Findings and caveats of the study: The study found moderately but significantly shorter TCRB CDR3s in all four CD4+ subsets of Type 1 diabetes patients.

Antigen specificity for these receptors is unknown. Expressed TCRB transcripts were sequenced after all isolated RNA was converted to cDNA. Measured with immunoSEQ multiplex PCR; TCRdb has only the in-frame clones, and not every one. The sample includes some 640,000 clones, over 12% of them seen just once. Sequencing used naive CD4+ T cells from blood. Receptors were obtained from a man aged 18 to 30 with type 1 diabetes.

This sequence joins TRBV18 and TRBJ2-5; the match to TRBD2 covers 7 bases. J lost 3 bases, V lost 1 base, and 5 bases had no gene match. The CDR3 is made up of 15 amino acids. The V gene's germline CDR1 is KGHSH and CDR2 LQKENI. The CDR3 sequence: CASSPRAGREETQYF. The CDR3 nucleotides read TGTGCCAGCTCACCACGAGCGGGGAGAGAAGAGACCCAGTACTTC. Full variable domain (remainder filled in from reference TRBV18 and TRBJ2-5): NAGVMQNPRHLVRRRGQEARLRCSPMKGHSHVYWYRQLPEEGLKFMVYLQKENIIDESGMPKERFSAEFPKEGPSILRIQQVVRGDSAAYFCASSPRAGREETQYFGPGTRLLVL.

The rearrangement links TRBV7-2 to TRBJ2-1, with 8 bases fitting TRBD2. The V gene's germline CDR1 is SGHTA and CDR2 FQGNSA. The CDR3 has 16 residues. The ends lost 5 bases at V and 8 bases at J; junction bases unmatched: 14. The CDR3 reads CASSLQRTSFGDEQFF. The CDR3 DNA is TGTGCCAGCAGCCTCCAACGGACTAGCTTCGGCGATGAGCAGTTCTTC.

This CDR3 is CASSYTGQRQETQYF. CDR3 DNA: TGTGCCAGCAGTTACACGGGACAGCGCCAAGAGACCCAGTACTTC. This chain links TRBV6-5 with TRBJ2-5; 7 bases are a match to TRBD1. J lost 1 base, V lost 2 bases, and 4 bases had no gene match. The CDR3 extends over 15 amino acids. The V gene's germline CDR1 is MNHEY and CDR2 SVGAGI.

This clone was counted a few times. Other DNA sequences in this sample translate to the same CDR3. The chain is built from TRBV9 and TRBJ2-3, with no clear D. Trimming pared 1 base from V and 1 base from J, leaving 4 bases between. The V gene's germline CDR1 is SGDLS and CDR2 YYNGEE. The CDR3 totals 13 residues. CDR3 nucleotide sequence: TGTGCCAGCAGCGTACAGGGCACAGATACGCAGTATTTT. Translating it yields CASSVQGTDTQYF.

The V gene is TRBV7-9, the J gene TRBJ2-6; D is perhaps TRBD2 (5 bases). Germline lookup yields CDR1 SEHNR and CDR2 FQNEAQ (reference sequence). This CDR3 has 15 residues. Trimming pared 4 bases from V and 0 bases from J, leaving 7 bases between. The CDR3 DNA sequence: TGTGCCAGCAGCTCCGGAGGCTCTGGGGCCAACGTCCTGACTTTC. Translation: CASSSGGSGANVLTF.

This clone was observed a few times. This chain joins TRBV7-6 and TRBJ1-2; a possible D gene is TRBD1 (6 bases). Trimming removed 1 base from V and 4 bases from J, with 7 bases in between. CDR1 and CDR2 (germline): SGHVS, FNYEAQ. The CDR3 sequence is 13 residues long. In DNA, the CDR3 is TGTGCCAGCAGCTTAGACAGGGTCTATGGCTACACCTTC. This codes for CASSLDRVYGYTF.

This chain uses TRBV4-2 with TRBJ2-7, with D possibly being TRBD1 or TRBD2 (6 bases each). The CDR3 has 17 residues. The V gene lost 0 bases and the J gene lost 1 base, with 16 bases spanning the gap. From germline, CDR1 is LGHNA and CDR2 YNFKEQ. CDR3 DNA sequence: TGTGCCAGCAGCCAAGATCTATGGCGGGACATATCCTACGAGCAGTACTTC. Its translation: CASSQDLWRDISYEQYF.

The J gene is TRBJ1-2, the V gene TRBV4-3; D is undetermined. The length of the CDR3 is 16 residues. Germline CDR1 and CDR2: LGHNA and YSLEER. V lost 0 bases, J lost 4 bases, and 15 bases lay in between. CDR3 nucleotides: TGCGCCAGCAGCCAAGAAGAGACCCTCCGGGGCTATGGCTACACCTTC. Amino acid sequence: CASSQEETLRGYGYTF.

The table lists this clone with a few counts. The chain employs TRBV4-2 and TRBJ2-3; D may match TRBD1 or TRBD2 (7 bases each). Trimming stripped 0 bases from V and 5 bases from J, with 12 bases between. The germline CDR1 and CDR2 sequences are LGHNA and YNFKEQ. The CDR3 spans 15 residues. The CDR3 region is CASSQDQGGEDTQYF. CDR3 coding DNA: TGTGCCAGCAGCCAAGATCAGGGGGGGGAAGATACGCAGTATTTT.

The chain employs TRBV7-3 and TRBJ1-1, with D unresolved. The V gene's germline CDR1 is SGHTA and CDR2 FQGTGA. V was trimmed by 1 base and J by 1 base, leaving 4 bases between them. This CDR3 has 13 amino acids. Here the CDR3 DNA reads TGTGCCAGCAGCTTAAGGGGGAACACTGAAGCTTTCTTT. Encoded protein: CASSLRGNTEAFF.

This clone was recorded a few times. This chain connects TRBV5-1 to TRBJ2-1; perhaps TRBD2 as D (6 bases). CDR1 is SGHRS, CDR2 YFSETQ, per germline. V was clipped by 0 bases and J by 6 bases, with 13 bases between them. The CDR3 totals 15 residues. The CDR3 is CASSLGRGLSNEQFF. CDR3 nucleotides: TGCGCCAGCAGCTTGGGACGGGGGTTGAGCAATGAGCAGTTCTTC.

J is TRBJ2-7 and V is TRBV19; 8 bases map to TRBD2. The CDR3 covers 16 residues. The V segment lost 7 bases and the J segment 2 bases; nucleotides outside the gene matches: 13. Germline V gene data show CDR1 as LNHDA and CDR2 as SQIVND (reference sequence). Here the CDR3 DNA reads TGTGCCAGTACTAGAAACGGCGGGAGGAACACCTACGAGCAGTACTTC. Amino acid sequence: CASTRNGGRNTYEQYF.

This clone turned up a few times. The genes are TRBV28 and TRBJ2-7; D might be TRBD1 (5 bases). Deletions cut 6 bases from V and 2 bases from J, with 17 bases between. Germline V gene sequence: CDR1 MDHEN, CDR2 SYDVKM. The CDR3 extends over 15 amino acids. DNA for the CDR3: TGTGCCAGCAGCAGGGTTGGGGCAGGTACCTACGAGCAGTACTTC. It codes for CASSRVGAGTYEQYF. Variable domain in full (rest from reference TRBV28 and TRBJ2-7): DVKVTQSSRYLVKRTGEKVFLECVQDMDHENMFWYRQDPGLGLRLIYFSYDVKMKEKGDIPEGYSVSREKKERFSLILESASTNQTSMYLCASSRVGAGTYEQYFGPGTRLTVT.

The chain recombines TRBV5-1 with TRBJ1-5, with TRBD1 as a possible D gene (6 bases). V lost 5 bases to trimming and J lost 0 bases, with 12 bases between them. CDR3 length: 15 amino acids. Germline values: CDR1 SGHRS, CDR2 YFSETQ. The CDR3 DNA is TGCGCCAGCAGTTCTGAGGGGGATAGCAATCAGCCCCAGCATTTT. Translating gives CASSSEGDSNQPQHF.